The 31 T cell receptor beta chains below were found in one sample sequenced in a study of blood T cell repertoires in COVID-19. Assay used: immunoSEQ multiplex PCR; TCRdb lists only in-frame clones, some missing. This sample has hundreds of thousands of clones; roughly 80% occur once, and the top ten carry 4.9%. Input material: peripheral blood. The receptors here all came from a woman of 80 years or more with active or convalescent COVID-19.

The rearrangement uses TRBV28 and TRBJ2-3; 8 bases agree with TRBD1. Germline-derived CDR1 and CDR2 are MDHEN and SYDVKM. The CDR3 runs to 17 residues. Trimming at V came to 2 bases and at J to 4 bases, leaving 11 bases not matched to a gene. For the CDR3, the DNA is TGTGCCAGCAGTTTAAGGATCACAGGGGGATTCGCAGATACGCAGTATTTT. It translates to CASSLRITGGFADTQYF.

J is TRBJ1-1 and V is TRBV10-1; D not certain. Germline V gene lookup returns CDR1 WNHNN and CDR2 SYGVQD (reference sequence). V gave up 6 bases and J gave up 1 base, with 9 bases separating them. This CDR3 is 13 amino acids long. CDR3 coding DNA: TGCGCCAGCAGCGTACAGAGGAACACTGAAGCTTTCTTT. Translation: CASSVQRNTEAFF.

The sample holds a few counts of this clone. The rearrangement uses TRBV5-1 and TRBJ2-1, with D possibly matching TRBD2 (5 bases). The CDR3 extends over 16 amino acids. Trimming took off 0 bases at V and 4 bases at J, with 14 bases between the two ends. In germline, CDR1 is SGHRS, CDR2 YFSETQ. The CDR3 is CASSLGAGLGYNEQFF. CDR3 nucleotide sequence: TGCGCCAGCAGCTTGGGGGCTGGACTGGGGTACAATGAGCAGTTCTTC.

The rearrangement uses TRBV28 and TRBJ1-4; 8 bases match TRBD1. Losses at the gene ends were 2 bases for V and 5 bases for J; bases not matched to a gene: 1. CDR1 is MDHEN, CDR2 SYDVKM, per germline. The CDR3 is 14 amino acids. Here the CDR3 reads CASSLRTGNEKLFF. The CDR3, as DNA: TGTGCCAGCAGTTTAAGGACAGGGAATGAAAAACTGTTTTTT.

In nucleotides, the CDR3 is TGTGCCAGCAGCTCCCCGGACAGAGCTGGGGCCAACGTCCTGACTTTC. This translates into CASSSPDRAGANVLTF. This chain connects TRBV7-9 to TRBJ2-6; weak D call: TRBD1 (6 bases). This CDR3 has 16 amino acids. Trimming took 4 bases from V and 2 from J, leaving 12 bases between them. Germline CDR1 and CDR2: SEHNR and FQNEAQ (reference sequence). Complete variable domain (other parts from reference TRBV7-9 and TRBJ2-6): DTGVSQNPRHKITKRGQNVTFRCDPISEHNRLYWYRQTLGQGPEFLTYFQNEAQLEKSRLLSDRFSAERPKGSFSTLEIQRTEQGDSAMYLCASSSPDRAGANVLTFGAGSRLTVL.

This chain uses TRBV4-1 with TRBJ2-3; D is ambiguous. Germline values: CDR1 MGHRA, CDR2 YSYEKL. This CDR3 is 15 amino acids long. Trimming pared 5 bases from V and 2 bases from J, leaving 14 bases between. The CDR3: CASSEVALFTDTQYF. CDR3 bases: TGCGCCAGCAGCGAGGTAGCCCTCTTCACAGATACGCAGTATTTT.

The CDR3 nucleotides are TGCGCCAGCAGCTTGCGGGTGTCAGGGGGGTCGGCTGAAGCTTTCTTT. Translating gives CASSLRVSGGSAEAFF. The gene calls are TRBV5-1 and TRBJ1-1, with 7 bases lining up with TRBD1. CDR1 and CDR2 (germline): SGHRS, YFSETQ. The CDR3 loop spans 16 amino acids. J was trimmed by 6 bases and V by 1 base; bases with no gene match: 12.

This rearrangement joins TRBV11-3 to TRBJ1-1; the match to TRBD1 covers 8 bases. V gave up 5 bases and J gave up 13 bases; unmatched junction bases: 6. The CDR3 is made up of 11 amino acids. Germline CDR1 is SGHNT and CDR2 is YENEEA. The CDR3 bases are TGTGCCAGCAGCCCGGGACAGGTTCTTTTCTTT. As protein: CASSPGQVLFF.

In its sample, this clone was seen once. The genes are TRBV7-2 and TRBJ1-4; TRBD1 is a possible D gene (5 bases). Germline lookup yields CDR1 SGHTA and CDR2 FQGNSA. The CDR3 has 15 amino acids. Trimming shortened V by 5 bases and J by 8 bases, and 18 bases separated the two germline ends. The CDR3 loop reads CASSPAGGVSEKLFF. CDR3 sequence (DNA): TGTGCCAGCAGCCCGGCGGGGGGTGTAAGCGAAAAACTGTTTTTT.

The rearrangement uses TRBV10-3 and TRBJ2-3, with TRBD2 matching over 16 bases. The germline CDR1 and CDR2 sequences are ENHRY and SYGVKD. The CDR3 contains 17 residues. V dropped 4 bases and J dropped 5; count of bases not matched to a gene: 6. The CDR3 loop reads CAISGGTSGGVIDTQYF. DNA for the CDR3: TGTGCCATCAGTGGTGGGACTAGCGGGGGGGTAATAGATACGCAGTATTTT.

There are a few counts of this clone. This chain connects TRBV11-1 to TRBJ1-4, with D possibly TRBD1 on 5 matching bases. The CDR3 contains 15 residues. CDR1 is SGHAT and CDR2 is FQDESV in the germline V gene (reference sequence). The ends were cut back, 5 bases at V and 0 bases at J, with 10 bases in the middle. Here the CDR3 reads CASSQTDATNEKLFF. Here the CDR3 DNA reads TGTGCCAGCAGCCAGACAGACGCAACTAATGAAAAACTGTTTTTT.

This clone has more than one count but fewer than ten. The chain combines TRBV7-9 with TRBJ1-3; D is undetermined. The CDR3 is 17 amino acids. V lost 4 bases, J lost 0 bases, and 16 bases lay in between. CDR1 and CDR2 (germline): SEHNR, FQNEAQ (reference sequence). The CDR3 loop is CASSYWVPGPSGNTIYF. For the CDR3, the DNA is TGTGCCAGCAGCTATTGGGTCCCAGGCCCCTCTGGAAACACCATATATTTT.

The chain couples TRBV28 to TRBJ1-5, with D tentatively TRBD1 (6 bases). The CDR3 totals 16 residues. The germline V gene has CDR1 MDHEN and CDR2 SYDVKM. V shed 1 base and J shed 1 base, with 11 bases lying between them. The CDR3 nucleotides read TGTGCCAGCAGTTTATATTCAGGGGCAAGCAATCAGCCCCAGCATTTT. It encodes CASSLYSGASNQPQHF.

In its sample, this clone was seen once. This chain connects TRBV30 to TRBJ2-3, with TRBD1 identical over 8 bases. V was clipped by 4 bases and J by 0 bases; unmatched bases: 3. The CDR3 is made up of 14 amino acids. Germline assignment: CDR1 GTSNPN and CDR2 SVGIG (reference sequence). CDR3 protein: CAWKQGVSTDTQYF. The CDR3 DNA is TGTGCCTGGAAACAGGGGGTTAGCACAGATACGCAGTATTTT.

The chain employs TRBV19 and TRBJ2-3, with 8 nucleotides matching TRBD2. The CDR3 totals 17 residues. In germline, CDR1 is LNHDA, CDR2 SQIVND (reference sequence). V lost 4 bases, J lost 3 bases, and 12 bases stayed unmatched. CDR3 DNA sequence: TGTGCCAGTAGTACCATAAGCGGGAGCGGTGGGACAGATACGCAGTATTTT. Translation: CASSTISGSGGTDTQYF.

The chain is built from TRBV6-6 and TRBJ2-4; TRBD2 agrees at 10 bases. CDR3 length: 13 residues. Germline CDR1 MNHNY, CDR2 SVGAGI (reference sequence). The V and J ends lost 6 bases and 9 bases, in that order; junction bases with no gene match: 5. CDR3 coding DNA: TGTGCCAGCAGACCGGGACTAGCGTTCATTCAGTACTTC. It yields the protein CASRPGLAFIQYF.

Only a few counts were recorded for this clone. The chain links TRBV6-1 to TRBJ1-4; 9 bases match TRBD1. CDR1 is MNHNS and CDR2 is SASEGT in the germline V gene. V dropped 2 bases and J dropped 6; count of bases not matched to a gene: 4. This CDR3 spans 15 amino acids. The CDR3 loop is CASSEPGQGDEKLFF. The CDR3 DNA reads as TGTGCCAGCAGTGAACCGGGACAGGGAGATGAAAAACTGTTTTTT.

This clone was seen a handful of times. V and J are TRBV27 and TRBJ2-7; 8 bases line up with TRBD1. Trimming cost V 5 bases and J 3 bases; bases outside gene matches: 9. The length of the CDR3 is 15 residues. Per germline, CDR1 MNHEY and CDR2 SMNVEV (reference sequence). The CDR3 sequence: CASSPQTGGSYEQYF. The DNA for the CDR3 is TGTGCCAGCAGTCCTCAAACAGGGGGAAGCTACGAGCAGTACTTC.

This chain uses TRBV19 with TRBJ1-5; TRBD1 matches at 8 bases. Unmatched junction bases numbered 10, after V lost 2 bases and J lost 7 bases. The V gene's germline CDR1 is LNHDA and CDR2 SQIVND (reference sequence). This CDR3 has 16 amino acids. CDR3 nucleotide sequence: TGTGCCAGTAGTATAAGCCCCGACAGGGGCTGGCAGCCCCAGCATTTT. Residues: CASSISPDRGWQPQHF.

This chain joins TRBV9 and TRBJ1-3, with D perhaps matching TRBD1 (6 bases). Germline V lookup: CDR1 SGDLS, CDR2 YYNGEE. This CDR3 comprises 16 residues. V gave up 0 bases and J gave up 1 base, with 11 bases separating them. The CDR3 DNA sequence: TGTGCCAGCAGCGTAGCTCCAGGGGCGTCTGGAAACACCATATATTTT. This gives the protein CASSVAPGASGNTIYF. The whole variable domain, remainder taken from reference TRBV9 and TRBJ1-3, is DSGVTQTPKHLITATGQRVTLRCSPRSGDLSVYWYQQSLDQGLQFLIQYYNGEERAKGNILERFSAQQFPDLHSELNLSSLELGDSALYFCASSVAPGASGNTIYFGEGSWLTVV.

This chain joins TRBV10-3 and TRBJ2-7; 8 positions agree with TRBD1. The V segment lost 10 bases and the J segment 2 bases; nucleotides outside the gene matches: 7. There are 13 residues in the CDR3. The germline gives CDR1 ENHRY, CDR2 SYGVKD. CDR3 loop: CASGQGNTYEQYF. The CDR3 nucleotides read TGTGCCAGCGGACAGGGCAATACCTACGAGCAGTACTTC.

The chain links TRBV5-1 to TRBJ2-1; TRBD2 might be the D (6 bases). V lost 9 bases, J lost 6 bases, and 25 bases lay in between. The CDR3 is 16 residues long. Per germline, CDR1 SGHRS and CDR2 YFSETQ. The CDR3 DNA follows: TGCGCCACCCAACGAGGGCCCGGGGGACGCGGCAATGAGCAGTTCTTC. Encoded protein: CATQRGPGGRGNEQFF.

The V gene is TRBV12-3 or TRBV12-4, the J gene TRBJ1-5, with no clear D. Trimming took 3 bases from V and 5 from J, leaving 8 bases between them. CDR3 length: 13 amino acids. CDR3 nucleotide sequence: TGTGCCAGCAGTTTGGGCGGGGATCAGCCCCAGCATTTT. Protein: CASSLGGDQPQHF.

This rearrangement joins TRBV23-1 to TRBJ1-1; D might be TRBD1 (6 bases). TRBV23-1 is identified as an open reading frame with a role that is uncertain. V gave up 6 bases and J gave up 6 bases, with 26 bases separating them. This CDR3 spans 17 amino acids. The CDR3 DNA reads TGCGCCAGCAGCCACCCCCCAGGGGCAGGGTTGATCCCTGAAGCTTTCTTT. Translating it yields CASSHPPGAGLIPEAFF.

This clone came up once. The chain recombines TRBV5-1 with TRBJ2-1, with 9 bases fitting TRBD1. This CDR3 comprises 15 residues. Germline lookup yields CDR1 SGHRS and CDR2 YFSETQ. Unmatched junction bases numbered 8, after V lost 2 bases and J lost 8 bases. CDR3 bases: TGCGCCAGCAGCTTAGGGACAGGGAGGGCCTATGAGCAGTTCTTC. This sequence encodes CASSLGTGRAYEQFF.

The CDR3: CASSLHRNRANQPQHF. DNA of the CDR3: TGTGCCAGCAGCCTCCACCGAAACAGAGCTAATCAGCCCCAGCATTTT. The rearrangement uses TRBV28 and TRBJ1-5; D is undetermined. V was trimmed by 6 bases and J by 4 bases, leaving 19 bases between them. Germline values: CDR1 MDHEN, CDR2 SYDVKM. This CDR3 has 16 amino acids.

This clone has only a few counts. This chain connects TRBV19 to TRBJ1-5, with no clear D. CDR3 length: 17 amino acids. Germline V gene data show CDR1 as LNHDA and CDR2 as SQIVND (reference sequence). Trimming took off 2 bases at V and 4 bases at J, with 18 bases between the two ends. CDR3 DNA: TGTGCCAGTAGTATAACCCTTGCAGACCTAGCAAATCAGCCCCAGCATTTT. This sequence encodes CASSITLADLANQPQHF.

V and J are TRBV6-2 or TRBV6-3 and TRBJ1-2; TRBD1 matches at 7 bases. Germline-derived CDR1 and CDR2 are MNHEY and SVGEGT. V was pared by 5 bases and J by 2 bases, with 5 bases of the junction left unmatched. The CDR3 is made up of 14 amino acids. The DNA of the CDR3 is TGTGCCAGCAGTCACGGGACAGACAACTATGGCTACACCTTC. Protein: CASSHGTDNYGYTF.

The V gene is TRBV27, the J gene TRBJ1-2; no reliable D call. Looked up from germline, CDR1 is MNHEY and CDR2 is SMNVEV (reference sequence). V was trimmed by 5 bases and J by 6 bases, leaving 13 bases between them. The length of the CDR3 is 13 residues. The CDR3 is CASSLTGYDGYTF. DNA for the CDR3: TGTGCCAGCAGTCTGACTGGTTATGATGGCTACACCTTC.

The DNA for the CDR3 is TGCAGCGCCAGGGGGGCGAGCAATCAGCCCCAGCATTTT. Protein product: CSARGASNQPQHF. This chain joins TRBV29-1 and TRBJ1-5, with 7 bases lining up with TRBD1. Germline V gene data show CDR1 as SQVTM and CDR2 as ANQGSEA. After removal of 7 bases from V and 1 base from J, the junction contained 4 bases not matched to a gene. This CDR3 contains 13 residues.

The V call is TRBV3-1 (or the pseudogene TRBV3-2), the J call TRBJ1-6; no definite D call. CDR1 LGHDT and CDR2 YNNKEL come from the germline V gene (reference sequence). V gave up 1 base and J gave up 5 bases, with 12 bases separating them. This CDR3 has 16 amino acids. CDR3 nucleotide sequence: TGTGCCAGCAGCCAAGCGTGGCAGACTGATAATTCACCCCTCCACTTT. It encodes CASSQAWQTDNSPLHF.